This T cell receptor (beta chain) derives from a study of T-cell memory formation after mild COVID-19 (dated by TCRdb to the early 2020s). Regarding the research as a whole: TCR sequence clusters from the two donors were found to be largely donor specific. Longitudinal TCRalpha and TCRbeta repertoire sequencing tracked T-cell clones expanding and contracting after mild COVID-19 in two donors. Two young, previously healthy adult volunteers made up the cohort, one male and one female. Overall study outcomes, separate from this receptor: Clones contracting from day 15 to 85 had balanced CD4/CD8 phenotypes, while a second wave expanding from day 15 to 37 was biased towards CD4+. Contracting CD4+ clones were located mainly in the CM and EM memory subsets, whereas CD8+ clones were found to be enriched in EMRA. Some responding clones were found in pre-infection memory, which suggests that pre-existing cross-reactive memory T cells took part in the SARS-CoV-2 response. The study included only a couple of mild cases, and larger cohorts that include severe cases with pre-infection samples were judged to be necessary. Whether the second-wave clones peaking on day 37 were SARS-CoV-2 specific was not confirmed.

Sequenced using an Illumina NovaSeq 6000. TCRalpha and TCRbeta cDNA libraries were constructed by 5'RACE with constant-segment primers, with sample barcodes and unique molecular identifiers being introduced. RNA was extracted from every sample with Trizol reagent. The libraries were amplified in two PCR steps, and the second step added a second sample barcode and Illumina TruSeq adapters. The libraries were sequenced on an Illumina NovaSeq using 2 x 150 bp paired-end reads. The authors' pipeline ran thus. The reads were demultiplexed and collapsed into UMI-guided consensus sequences using migec v1.2.7. With mixcr v2.1.11, UMI consensuses were aligned to TRA and TRB V and J templates and assembled into clonotypes. Clonotypes were classified as expanded or contracted when called significant by both edgeR and NoisET, with noise models trained on biological replicates. For edgeR calls, the cutoffs were a false discovery rate-adjusted p below 0.01 and a log2 fold-change threshold of 1. PCA with hierarchical clustering of max-normalized trajectories of the 1000 most abundant clonotypes was used as exploratory dynamics analysis. Separately sequenced CD4+ and CD8+ repertoires were used to assign the CD4 or CD8 phenotype of responding clones. TCRdb's own reprocessing of the public reads used fastp at Q25 and MiXCR and kept productive beta chains. Every distinct CDR3 protein forms one entry, paired with its most common genes and DNA. The V and J calls shown here were made by TCRdb, not taken from the authors' results. Present in this sample are about 500,000 distinct CDR3 sequences, roughly 22% of which were seen just once. The ten biggest clones cover approximately 12% of the sample.

Ficoll-Paque density gradient centrifugation was used to isolate PBMCs. A word on this clonotype: The specificity of this receptor is unknown. No base qualities exist here, and no much larger clone lies one base off it.

The source of this sequence is an adult woman who had mild COVID-19 (a few samples of this study predate the infection). The sample titles of this study are shuffled in the database, so cell type and time point are left out; the donor was told from shared clones. The sequencing sample was made of PBMCs or a T cell subset sorted from them (not recorded which).

The CDR3 reads CASSLSGGGLLGYTF. The nucleotide sequence reads as follows: TGTGCCAGCAGTCTATCTGGGGGGGGTCTTTTAGGCTACACCTTC. This chain joins TRBV12-3 or TRBV12-4 to TRBJ1-2; the best D guess is TRBD1, with 5 bases matching. Trimming at the junction amounts to 5 bases on V and 8 bases on J, and the germline ends lie 21 bases apart. There are 15 amino acids in the CDR3, from cysteine to phenylalanine inclusive. Only the CDR3 region is kept as DNA, spanning 45 bases read in frame from base 1.